The 28 T cell receptor beta chains presented below share a single source sample, sequenced in a study of blood T cell repertoires in COVID-19. Measured with immunoSEQ multiplex PCR; TCRdb has only the in-frame clones, and not every one. The data show about 110,000 clones, about 80% seen once. Sample: peripheral blood. These receptors all come from a woman aged 70-85 years with acute or convalescent COVID-19.

J is TRBJ2-5 and V is TRBV28; 10 bases line up with TRBD1. The trim removed 8 bases at V and 7 bases at J, leaving 16 bases unmatched. This CDR3 has 16 amino acids. Germline V gene sequence: CDR1 MDHEN, CDR2 SYDVKM. The CDR3, as DNA: TGTGCCAGCCTACCCGTTAGGACAGGGGGTAGGGTGACCCAGTACTTC. Translating gives CASLPVRTGGRVTQYF.

This rearrangement joins TRBV15 to TRBJ2-3; D uncertain. The CDR3 sequence is 13 residues long. V was pared by 1 base and J by 7 bases, with 9 bases between. Per germline, CDR1 LNHNV and CDR2 YYDKDF (reference sequence). CDR3 in DNA: TGTGCCACCAGCAGAGGAGGCCTAAATACGCAGTATTTT. As protein: CATSRGGLNTQYF.

The rearrangement joins TRBV7-3 to TRBJ1-3, with unresolved D. This CDR3 contains 14 residues. The V gene's germline CDR1 is SGHTA and CDR2 FQGTGA. Trimming took 9 bases from V and 4 from J, leaving 16 bases between them. CDR3 coding DNA: TGTGCCAGTTCCCCGGGGAAGGGCGGAAACACCATATATTTT. Translation: CASSPGKGGNTIYF.

This rearrangement joins TRBV5-8 to TRBJ2-7, with 7 positions matching TRBD2. Per the germline V gene, CDR1 is SGHTS and CDR2 is YDEGEE. Trimming at V came to 10 bases and at J to 5 bases, leaving 15 bases not matched to a gene. CDR3 length: 14 amino acids. The CDR3 region has the DNA TGTGCCTCCCAACTACGCGGGGCGGGGGACGAGCAGTACTTC. It specifies CASQLRGAGDEQYF.

The rearrangement joins TRBV9 to TRBJ1-1, with a tentative D call TRBD1 (6 bases). CDR1 is SGDLS, CDR2 YYNGEE, per germline. The CDR3 runs to 13 residues. V was clipped by 2 bases and J by 2 bases, with 7 bases between them. As DNA, the CDR3 is TGTGCCAGCAGCGTGGGGGCCAACACTGAAGCTTTCTTT. Translating it yields CASSVGANTEAFF.

The chain uses TRBV11-2 and TRBJ2-3; a weak D match, TRBD2 (6 bases). This CDR3 contains 15 residues. Germline lookup yields CDR1 SGHAT and CDR2 FQNNGV. V gave up 4 bases and J gave up 5 bases, with 16 bases separating them. The CDR3, as DNA: TGTGCCAGCAGCTCAAGTGGACTAACTTTAGATACGCAGTATTTT. Protein product: CASSSSGLTLDTQYF. Supplemented by reference TRBV11-2 and TRBJ2-3, the full variable domain reads EAGVAQSPRYKIIEKRQSVAFWCNPISGHATLYWYQQILGQGPKLLIQFQNNGVVDDSQLPKDRFSAERLKGVDSTLKIQPAKLEDSAVYLCASSSSGLTLDTQYFGPGTRLTVL.

The V call is TRBV5-4, the J call TRBJ1-1; D remains ambiguous. The CDR3 covers 12 residues. V was shortened by 0 bases and J by 4 bases, with 4 bases between the two germline ends. Germline V CDR1 and CDR2: SGHNT, YYREEE (reference sequence). As DNA, the CDR3 is TGTGCCAGCAGCTTGGACAGCACTGAAGCTTTCTTT. Encoded protein: CASSLDSTEAFF.

This chain joins TRBV5-1 and TRBJ2-7; 7 bases map to TRBD1. The CDR3 loop spans 14 amino acids. The J segment lost 1 base and the V segment lost 0 bases, leaving 1 base of the junction unmatched. CDR1 is SGHRS, CDR2 YFSETQ, per germline. This CDR3 reads CASSLGDRSYEQYV. Here the CDR3 DNA reads TGCGCCAGCAGCTTGGGGGACAGATCCTACGAGCAGTACGTC.

The chain couples TRBV11-2 to TRBJ1-1; TRBD1 agrees at 7 bases. The germline gives CDR1 SGHAT, CDR2 FQNNGV. The CDR3 runs 13 residues. J lost 5 bases, V lost 6 bases, and 6 bases had no gene match. Written as DNA, the CDR3 is TGTGCCAGCAGTTCGGGACAGCCTACTGAAGCTTTCTTT. Amino acids: CASSSGQPTEAFF.

The V and J genes are TRBV5-6 and TRBJ1-1, with 11 bases lining up with TRBD1. In germline, CDR1 is SGHDT, CDR2 YYEEEE. The CDR3 spans 15 residues. V lost 6 bases and J lost 1; bases outside the gene matches: 5. CDR3 DNA sequence: TGTGCCAGCACCCCGGGACAGGGGGGGAACACTGAAGCTTTCTTT. It yields the protein CASTPGQGGNTEAFF. Using reference TRBV5-6 and TRBJ1-1 for the parts outside the CDR3, the full variable domain is DAGVTQSPTHLIKTRGQQVTLRCSPKSGHDTVSWYQQALGQGPQFIFQYYEEEERQRGNFPDRFSGHQFPNYSSELNVNALLLGDSALYLCASTPGQGGNTEAFFGQGTRLTVV.

This clone has only one observation. The genes are TRBV28 and TRBJ1-5, with TRBD1 matching over 10 bases. V dropped 6 bases and J dropped 6; count of bases not matched to a gene: 5. The CDR3 spans 14 residues. Germline V lookup: CDR1 MDHEN, CDR2 SYDVKM. CDR3 DNA: TGTGCCAGCAGGGCCGACAGGGGGCTTCAGCCCCAGCATTTT. This gives the protein CASRADRGLQPQHF.

The rearrangement uses TRBV10-3 and TRBJ1-3; D unresolved. The V end lost 8 bases, the J end lost 4 bases, and 15 bases lay between the germline ends. The CDR3 covers 14 residues. The V gene's germline CDR1 is ENHRY and CDR2 SYGVKD. The CDR3 DNA reads as TGTGCCATCCGGGAAGAAAGTTCAGGAAACACCATATATTTT. It encodes CAIREESSGNTIYF.

V is TRBV18 and J is TRBJ2-7; D gene uncertain. The CDR3 is 13 residues long. V lost 2 bases, J lost 3 bases, and 8 bases lay in between. The germline V gene has CDR1 KGHSH and CDR2 LQKENI. The CDR3 sequence: CASSPSQYYEQYV. The CDR3, as DNA: TGTGCCAGCTCACCATCCCAGTACTACGAGCAGTACGTC.

This chain uses TRBV5-1 with TRBJ2-3; 11 bases agree with TRBD2. There are 17 residues in the CDR3. Germline CDR1 is SGHRS and CDR2 is YFSETQ. J gave up 3 bases and V 9 bases, and 15 bases lay outside the gene matches. CDR3 amino acids: CATRGSSGRISTDTQYF. The CDR3, as DNA: TGCGCCACTCGGGGGTCTAGCGGGAGGATTTCAACAGATACGCAGTATTTT.

The rearrangement links TRBV10-1 to TRBJ2-2, with 11 bases lining up with TRBD1. Germline V gene lookup returns CDR1 WNHNN and CDR2 SYGVQD (reference sequence). CDR3 length equals 16 residues. With V trimmed by 5 bases and J by 6 bases, 8 bases remained unmatched. This chain's CDR3 is CASSTTGTGGSGELFF. The CDR3 DNA sequence: TGCGCCAGCAGTACGACCGGGACAGGGGGGTCCGGGGAGCTGTTTTTT.

This clone was counted only a few times. This chain uses TRBV5-1 with TRBJ2-1; possibly TRBD1 for D (5 bases). Germline lookup yields CDR1 SGHRS and CDR2 YFSETQ. CDR3 length equals 13 residues. Trimming took off 1 base at V and 6 bases at J, with 8 bases between the two ends. This CDR3 reads CASSLSRVNEQFF. The CDR3 coding sequence is TGCGCCAGCAGCTTGTCCAGGGTCAATGAGCAGTTCTTC.

The rearrangement joins TRBV19 to TRBJ1-5, with D hard to call. CDR1 and CDR2 (germline): LNHDA, SQIVND (reference sequence). V dropped 0 bases and J dropped 5 bases, with 8 bases sitting between them. This CDR3 region has 14 residues. The CDR3 spells CASSIDTGYQPQHF. The CDR3 bases are TGTGCCAGTAGTATAGATACTGGTTATCAGCCCCAGCATTTT.

The chain combines TRBV5-1 with TRBJ2-3; D not resolved. The CDR3 runs 16 residues. The germline CDR1 and CDR2 sequences are SGHRS and YFSETQ. The V end lost 3 bases, the J end lost 9 bases, and 23 bases lay between the germline ends. The DNA for the CDR3 is TGCGCCAGCAGCTCGTTCGAGGATGCACTTGGGTTAACGCAGTATTTT. This gives the protein CASSSFEDALGLTQYF.

This clone was observed a few times. V usage is TRBV10-1 and J usage is TRBJ2-7; TRBD1 aligns across 8 bases. The germline CDR1 and CDR2 sequences are WNHNN and SYGVQD (reference sequence). The CDR3 runs 13 residues. The V and J ends lost 6 bases and 1 base, in that order; junction bases with no gene match: 2. CDR3 in DNA: TGCGCCAGCAGCCGGGACAGGTCCTACGAGCAGTACTTC. Protein product: CASSRDRSYEQYF.

The J gene is TRBJ2-7, the V gene TRBV12-3 or TRBV12-4, with D hard to call. The CDR3 sequence is 11 residues long. The germline V and J ends were trimmed by 4 bases and 12 bases, with 13 bases remaining between them. This CDR3 is CASSSASNGYV. CDR3 DNA sequence: TGTGCCAGCAGTTCTGCCTCTAATGGGTACGTC.

This clone appeared a single time. The chain uses TRBV28 and TRBJ2-3; 7 bases fit TRBD1. Germline CDR1 and CDR2: MDHEN and SYDVKM. The CDR3 extends over 15 amino acids. V was pared by 7 bases and J by 4 bases, with 11 bases of the junction left unmatched. The DNA for the CDR3 is TGTGCCAGCATTCTTGGGACAGAAGAGTCAGATACGCAGTATTTT. Protein sequence: CASILGTEESDTQYF.

This chain joins TRBV5-5 and TRBJ2-7; the D gene is possibly TRBD1 (6 bases). This CDR3 has 18 amino acids. Per germline, CDR1 SGHKS and CDR2 YYEKEE (reference sequence). Trimming shortened V by 4 bases and J by 3 bases, and 26 bases separated the two germline ends. CDR3 coding DNA: TGTGCCAGCAGCCCCCTAGGACAGTCCCCCCTCAACATCTACGAGCAGTACTTC. Residues: CASSPLGQSPLNIYEQYF.

The V and J genes are TRBV11-1 and TRBJ2-7; D unclear. Germline V gene data show CDR1 as SGHAT and CDR2 as FQDESV (reference sequence). The CDR3 sequence is 15 residues long. V dropped 2 bases and J dropped 3 bases, with 14 bases sitting between them. For the CDR3, the DNA is TGTGCCAGCAGCTTACGCGCAGGTCAGGACTACGAGCAGTACTTC. This codes for CASSLRAGQDYEQYF.

This chain connects TRBV19 to TRBJ1-2, with 7 bases aligning to TRBD1. The CDR3 totals 14 residues. V lost 6 bases and J lost 0; bases outside the gene matches: 4. The germline V gene has CDR1 LNHDA and CDR2 SQIVND (reference sequence). Here the CDR3 DNA reads TGTGCCAGTAGGGGCGGGACAGCTAACTATGGCTACACCTTC. As protein: CASRGGTANYGYTF. Drawing the rest from reference TRBV19 and TRBJ1-2, the complete variable domain is DGGITQSPKYLFRKEGQNVTLSCEQNLNHDAMYWYRQDPGQGLRLIYYSQIVNDFQKGDIAEGYSVSREKKESFPLTVTSAQKNPTAFYLCASRGGTANYGYTFGSGTRLTVV.

V is TRBV7-9 and J is TRBJ2-2, with D possibly matching TRBD1 (5 bases). Germline CDR1 is SEHNR and CDR2 is FQNEAQ (reference sequence). The CDR3 runs to 14 residues. The germline V and J ends were trimmed by 8 bases and 1 base, with 11 bases remaining between them. CDR3 region: CASRRTQNTGELFF. The CDR3 nucleotides are TGTGCCAGCCGACGGACACAGAACACCGGGGAGCTGTTTTTT.

For the CDR3, the DNA is TGTGCCAGCTCACCAAACCTTCTAGGTGCTGGGGCCAACGTCCTGACTTTC. It is translated as CASSPNLLGAGANVLTF. The chain links TRBV18 to TRBJ2-6; D not resolved. Deletions cut 2 bases from V and 2 bases from J, with 13 bases between. CDR3 length: 17 amino acids. The germline gives CDR1 KGHSH, CDR2 LQKENI.

This clone was seen a single time. The chain carries TRBV7-8 and TRBJ1-1, with TRBD1 matching over 7 bases. The J segment lost 0 bases and the V segment lost 5 bases, leaving 12 bases of the junction unmatched. The CDR3 spans 17 residues. The germline CDR1 and CDR2 sequences are SGHVS and FQNEAQ. In DNA form, the CDR3 reads TGTGCCAGCAGCCTGCACATCGGGACAGCCATGAACACTGAAGCTTTCTTT. This translates into CASSLHIGTAMNTEAFF.

This chain connects TRBV5-1 to TRBJ2-1; D uncertain. V was trimmed by 1 base and J by 5 bases, leaving 7 bases between them. The CDR3 is 13 amino acids. Germline V gene sequence: CDR1 SGHRS, CDR2 YFSETQ. CDR3 residues: CASSLTPDNEQFF. The CDR3 DNA follows: TGCGCCAGCAGCTTGACGCCGGACAATGAGCAGTTCTTC.